The rows below give T cell receptor beta chains drawn from one sample of a study of cytomegalovirus exposure and HLA in healthy donors. The repertoire was sequenced with immunoSEQ multiplex PCR; TCRdb's copy has only in-frame clones and lacks some. Of about 110,000 clones in the sample, about 71% were seen once. Input material: PBMCs. These receptor sequences come from a boy younger than 18 in good health and CMV-seronegative. Each CDR3 is given with its conserved first and last residue. Fields, in order: J gene, D gene, V gene, clone size, CDR3 DNA, CDR3 protein. D genes are given only for firm matches. Clone size, where shown, is once, few, many, or a class for clones that have expanded.

>TRBJ1-5|NA|TRBV7-9|NA
TGTGCCAGCGCTGCTACAGGGACCTATCAGCCCCAGCATTTT
CASAATGTYQPQHF
>TRBJ1-2|NA|TRBV7-9|NA
TGTGCCAGCAGCCCCCCCCTCGGGGAGTCGATCTATGGCTACACCTTC
CASSPPLGESIYGYTF
>TRBJ2-7|NA|TRBV30|once
TGTGCCTGGAGCGGGGACTCCTACGAGCAGTACTTC
CAWSGDSYEQYF
>TRBJ2-5|TRBD2|TRBV5-4|once
TGTGCCAGCAGCGAATTGAGCGGGAGCCGGGAGACCCAGTACTTC
CASSELSGSRETQYF
>TRBJ2-3|NA|TRBV7-9|NA
TGTGCCAGCAGCCCTCCCGGGAGCACAGATACGCAGTATTTT
CASSPPGSTDTQYF
>TRBJ2-7|TRBD2|TRBV4-3|NA
TGCGCCAGCAGCCAAGATTTCAGCGGGGCCACCTACGAGCAGTACTTC
CASSQDFSGATYEQYF
>TRBJ2-3|NA|TRBV5-1|few
TGCGCCAGCAGCGAACTCCAGGAAGATACGCAGTATTTT
CASSELQEDTQYF
>TRBJ2-7|TRBD2|TRBV4-1|NA
TGCGCCAGCAGCCAAGTATTTGGGCTAGCGGGGTCCTACGAGCAGTACTTC
CASSQVFGLAGSYEQYF
>TRBJ2-7|NA|TRBV28|few
TGTGCCAGCAAAGGCGGACGAAGGAACAGGGTCCCCGAGCAGTACTTC
CASKGGRRNRVPEQYF
>TRBJ2-3|TRBD1|TRBV28|NA
TGTGCCAGCAGTCCGGACAGGGGAATGCTTAAGGGCACAGATACGCAGTATTTT
CASSPDRGMLKGTDTQYF
>TRBJ1-5|NA|TRBV6-6|NA
TGTGCCAGCAGCAACGGGGCAGGGGGCAATCAGCCCCAGCATTTT
CASSNGAGGNQPQHF
>TRBJ1-5|TRBD1|TRBV6-5|NA
TGTGCCAGCAGTCAACAGGGGGCTAATCAGCCCCAGCATTTT
CASSQQGANQPQHF
>TRBJ2-1|TRBD2|TRBV5-4|NA
TGTGCCAGCAGCCCCGGACTAGCGGGGTACAATGAGCAGTTCTTC
CASSPGLAGYNEQFF
>TRBJ1-4|NA|TRBV28|NA
TGTGCCAGCAGACCACTTTCGTCGGATGAAAAACTGTTTTTT
CASRPLSSDEKLFF
>TRBJ2-7|NA|TRBV2|few
TGTGCCAGCAGTGATGGCAGGGCCTACGAGCAGTACTTC
CASSDGRAYEQYF
>TRBJ2-4|TRBD1|TRBV7-3|NA
TGTGCCAGCAGCCCAACCGGACAGGGCGGTATGGACATTCAGTACTTC
CASSPTGQGGMDIQYF
>TRBJ2-2|TRBD2|TRBV5-6|NA
TGTGCCAGCAGCTTGGAAGGGACTAGCGGGGAGTACACCGGGGAGCTGTTTTTT
CASSLEGTSGEYTGELFF
>TRBJ2-7|NA|TRBV27|NA
TGTGCCAGCAGTTTCTCTGGAGGAACGGGGTCCTACGAGCAGTACTTC
CASSFSGGTGSYEQYF
>TRBJ2-7|TRBD1|TRBV7-9|few
TGTGCCAGCAGCCAGGGGCACGGACAGGGCCACGAGCAGTACTTC
CASSQGHGQGHEQYF
>TRBJ2-7|TRBD1|TRBV7-9|NA
TGTGCCAGCAGCTTAAACGACAGGGGACCCTCCGAGCAGTACTTC
CASSLNDRGPSEQYF
>TRBJ2-7|TRBD1|TRBV5-1|NA
TGCGCCAGCAGCTTGGGGGACAGGGCCTACGAGCAGTACTTC
CASSLGDRAYEQYF
>TRBJ2-2|TRBD1|TRBV25-1|once
TGTGCCAGCACCGGACAGGGGGACACCGGGGAGCTGTTTTTT
CASTGQGDTGELFF
>TRBJ2-4|NA|TRBV30|NA
TGTGCCTGGAGTGTAGACAGGTCTAGAACCAAAAACATTCAGTACTTC
CAWSVDRSRTKNIQYF
>TRBJ2-5|TRBD2|TRBV5-3|NA
TGTGCCAGAAGCCGAAACCTCATTCGTACTAGCGGGGCTACTCAAGAGACCCAGTACTTC
CARSRNLIRTSGATQETQYF
>TRBJ1-5|TRBD1|TRBV6-5|NA
TGTGCCAGCAGTTACTCGACAGGGGGAGGACAGCCCCAGCATTTT
CASSYSTGGGQPQHF
>TRBJ2-1|NA|TRBV19|NA
TGTGCCAGTATCGGGTACAATGAGCAGTTCTTC
CASIGYNEQFF
>TRBJ1-5|NA|TRBV30|once
TGTGCCTGGAGCCCGGGCCTAGCTTCTCCCCAGCATTTT
CAWSPGLASPQHF
>TRBJ2-2|TRBD2|TRBV11-2|NA
TGTGCCAGCAGCTTGCCCTGGCGGGAGAGCCCCGGGGAGCTGTTTTTT
CASSLPWRESPGELFF
>TRBJ2-3|TRBD2|TRBV7-9|NA
TGTGCCAGCAGCCCACGGACTAGCGAGTCCGGGTATACGCAGTATTTT
CASSPRTSESGYTQYF
>TRBJ2-2|TRBD2|TRBV28|NA
TGTGCCAGCATTCCTCGGGGGGAGGGGTTTAAAGACACCGGGGAGCTGTTTTTT
CASIPRGEGFKDTGELFF
>TRBJ1-6|NA|TRBV5-1|NA
TGCGCCAGCAGCTCGGCACCTTGGGACACCACTGAGGGTTCACCCCTCCACTTT
CASSSAPWDTTEGSPLHF
>TRBJ2-2|TRBD1|TRBV25-1|NA
TGTGCCAGCACCCCAAATCCGGGACAGGGGACTACCGGGGAGCTGTTTTTT
CASTPNPGQGTTGELFF
>TRBJ1-5|NA|TRBV28|NA
TGTGCCAGCACTCGGGCAGGGAACAATCAGCCCCAGCATTTT
CASTRAGNNQPQHF
>TRBJ1-4|NA|TRBV2|few
TGTGCCAGCAGTCGTAGGGAGGGGGAAAAACTGTTTTTT
CASSRREGEKLFF
>TRBJ2-5|TRBD2|TRBV4-2|NA
TGTGCCAGCAGCCAAGGGACTAGCGGGAGCCCGGAGACCCAGTACTTC
CASSQGTSGSPETQYF
>TRBJ2-5|NA|TRBV21-1|NA
TGTGCCAGCAGCAACTCTAAGCTTAGCGGGAGAGCGGAGACCCAGTACTTC
CASSNSKLSGRAETQYF
>TRBJ2-3|TRBD2|TRBV7-2|NA
TGTGCCAGCAGCTTAGAACTAGCGGGGGGGCCCCTTGCTTCAGATACGCAGTATTTT
CASSLELAGGPLASDTQYF
>TRBJ1-4|NA|TRBV5-1|NA
TGCGCCAGCAGCCAAGACGGGGGGGAGTTGGAAAAACTGTTTTTT
CASSQDGGELEKLFF
>TRBJ2-5|NA|TRBV15|NA
TGTGCCACCAGCAGAGAGACACCGATTATGGAGACCCAGTACTTC
CATSRETPIMETQYF
>TRBJ2-7|TRBD2|TRBV28|NA
TGTGCCAGCAGTTTAAGGGACCGGGGGGACGAGCAGTACTTC
CASSLRDRGDEQYF
>TRBJ1-5|NA|TRBV10-3|NA
TGTGCCATCAGTGGCACAGGGAGGGGTTATCAGCCCCAGCATTTT
CAISGTGRGYQPQHF
>TRBJ2-1|TRBD1|TRBV4-3|NA
TGCGCCAGCAGCCCCCTTCGAGAGGGACAGGATGAGCAGTTCTTC
CASSPLREGQDEQFF
>TRBJ1-1|NA|TRBV6-5|NA
TGTGCCAGCACCCCTAGCTTCATGAACACTGAAGCTTTCTTT
CASTPSFMNTEAFF
>TRBJ1-1|TRBD1|TRBV30|once
TGTGCCTGGAGTGGGACAGGGGGCACTGAAGCTTTCTTT
CAWSGTGGTEAFF
>TRBJ1-3|TRBD1|TRBV10-3|NA
TGTGCCATCAGTCCCCCCAAGGGGGCTTTGAACACCATATATTTT
CAISPPKGALNTIYF
>TRBJ2-1|NA|TRBV6-5|NA
TGTGCCAGCAGTCTTCTGGCGGGGGCGGGTGAGCAGTTCTTC
CASSLLAGAGEQFF
>TRBJ2-5|NA|TRBV5-1|NA
TGCGCCAGCAGCCACACGGGACAAGGGGAGTCAGAGACCCAGTACTTC
CASSHTGQGESETQYF
>TRBJ1-1|TRBD1|TRBV18|NA
TGTGCCAGCTCACCACCGTCTGGGACAGCGGGCACTGAAGCTTTCTTT
CASSPPSGTAGTEAFF
>TRBJ2-6|TRBD1|TRBV9|NA
TGTGCCAGCAGCGTAGAGGAGACAGGGGTATCTGGGGCCAACGTCCTGACTTTC
CASSVEETGVSGANVLTF
>TRBJ2-7|TRBD2|TRBV19|few
TGTGCCAGTAGTTCTAGCGGGGGCAGATTCGAGCAGTACTTC
CASSSSGGRFEQYF
>TRBJ2-1|TRBD2|TRBV7-6|NA
TGTGCCAGCAGCCTAGCGGGGGGTTACAATGAGCAGTTCTTC
CASSLAGGYNEQFF
>TRBJ2-5|NA|TRBV5-1|once
TGCGCCAGCAGCTTCAGGGTTTTGGAGACCCAGTACTTC
CASSFRVLETQYF
>TRBJ2-7|NA|TRBV19|NA
TGTGCCAGTAGTTTGGGGCAGGGGCAACCCTACGAGCAGTACTTC
CASSLGQGQPYEQYF
>TRBJ1-3|NA|TRBV1|NA
TGCACCAGCAGCCAAGATTATGAGGGTCCCATATATTTT
CTSSQDYEGPIYF
>TRBJ2-1|NA|TRBV5-1|NA
TGCGCCAGCAGCCGAACAAGACTCTATGAGCAGTTCTTC
CASSRTRLYEQFF
>TRBJ2-7|TRBD2|TRBV27|NA
TGTGCCAGCAGCGCCGGACTAGCGGGAGGGCCCCCCTACGAGCAGTACTTC
CASSAGLAGGPPYEQYF
>TRBJ2-5|NA|TRBV10-3|NA
TGTGCCATCAGTTATGGGATGGGAGGTGGAGGAGAGACCCAGTACTTC
CAISYGMGGGGETQYF
>TRBJ2-7|NA|TRBV6-5|NA
TGTGCCAGCAGTTACTCGAGCACAGGCCCCTACGAGCAGTACTTC
CASSYSSTGPYEQYF
>TRBJ2-1|TRBD2|TRBV10-3|few
TGTGCCATCAGTGAGTCGGTAGCGGGCTACAAAAATGAGCAGTTCTTC
CAISESVAGYKNEQFF
>TRBJ1-2|NA|TRBV11-2|NA
TGTGCCAGCAGCTTAGGGACTAATGGCTACACCTTC
CASSLGTNGYTF